The 17 T cell receptor beta chains in this list originate from one sample, sequenced in a study of OX40 agonist ivuxolimab in advanced cancers. Profiled with immunoSEQ multiplex PCR; TCRdb holds only in-frame clones, not every one. The sample lists about 96,000 clones; about 90% were seen once. Here the sequenced sample was CD4+ or CD8+ T cells sorted from blood, taken in a trial of the OX40 agonist ivuxolimab. Receptors were obtained from an adult with an advanced solid tumor such as melanoma, head and neck, liver or kidney cancer.

The chain uses TRBV4-3 and TRBJ2-5; D gene unclear. The J call may be incorrect, as the DNA end agrees better with TRBJ2-7. Germline V gene sequence: CDR1 LGHNA, CDR2 YSLEER. The CDR3 has 14 amino acids. CDR3 region: CASSQDALSYEQYF. CDR3 coding DNA: TGCGCCAGCAGCCAAGATGCCCTCTCCTACGAGCAGTACTTC.

The chain recombines TRBV15 with TRBJ1-3, with D unclear. V lost 0 bases and J lost 0, with 9 bases in between. The CDR3 totals 16 residues. Germline CDR1 is LNHNV and CDR2 is YYDKDF (reference sequence). CDR3 protein: CATSREQSSSGNTIYF. CDR3 sequence (DNA): TGTGCCACCAGCAGAGAACAGTCGAGCTCTGGAAACACCATATATTTT.

J is TRBJ2-3 and V is TRBV4-3, with unresolved D. This CDR3 is 16 amino acids long. Deletions cut 0 bases from V and 1 base from J, with 11 bases between. Germline V CDR1 and CDR2: LGHNA, YSLEER. The CDR3 here is CASSQDLKAGTDTQYF. The CDR3 DNA is TGCGCCAGCAGCCAAGATCTAAAAGCAGGCACAGATACGCAGTATTTT.

The genes are TRBV11-3 and TRBJ2-5, with TRBD1 matching over 7 bases. Germline CDR1 is SGHNT and CDR2 is YENEEA. J lost 2 bases, V lost 4 bases, and 10 bases had no gene match. This CDR3 has 16 residues. DNA of the CDR3: TGTGCCAGCAGCTCCTCACAGGGGTATGGGCAAGAGACCCAGTACTTC. It is translated as CASSSSQGYGQETQYF.

The V and J genes are TRBV27 and TRBJ2-2, with a weak D call TRBD1 (6 bases). The CDR3 runs 17 residues. Germline CDR1 MNHEY, CDR2 SMNVEV (reference sequence). Trimming left V 2 bases short and J 1 base short, with 14 bases between. CDR3 sequence: CASSLRTVPWNTGELFF. For the CDR3, the DNA is TGTGCCAGCAGTTTAAGGACAGTGCCTTGGAACACCGGGGAGCTGTTTTTT.

The V and J genes are TRBV19 and TRBJ2-5, with TRBD1 identical over 10 bases. The V and J ends lost 7 bases and 4 bases, in that order; junction bases with no gene match: 9. This CDR3 has 15 residues. Germline CDR1 and CDR2: LNHDA and SQIVND (reference sequence). CDR3: CASKGRTGGSETQYF. For the CDR3, the DNA is TGTGCCAGTAAGGGGAGGACAGGGGGTTCAGAGACCCAGTACTTC.

The chain combines TRBV18 with TRBJ1-2; the D gene is possibly TRBD1 (6 bases). Germline assignment: CDR1 KGHSH and CDR2 LQKENI. V lost 3 bases and J 5 bases, leaving 10 bases between the germline ends. This CDR3 contains 13 residues. Written as DNA, the CDR3 is TGTGCCAGCTCACCGGGGGCAGGTTATGGCTACACCTTC. It codes for CASSPGAGYGYTF.

This chain uses TRBV9 with TRBJ1-5, with D possibly TRBD1 on 6 matching bases. The CDR3 contains 14 residues. Trimming removed 2 bases at V and 6 bases at J, with 12 bases between. Germline CDR1 reads SGDLS; CDR2 reads YYNGEE. CDR3 in DNA: TGTGCCAGCAGCGTGTTAGGGGGAGGTCAGCCCCAGCATTTT. Translating gives CASSVLGGGQPQHF.

This sequence joins TRBV28 and TRBJ2-3; D may be TRBD2 (5 bases). This CDR3 region has 16 residues. Trimming shortened V by 3 bases and J by 3 bases, and 16 bases separated the two germline ends. Germline assignment: CDR1 MDHEN and CDR2 SYDVKM. The CDR3 here is CASSFRSGRGTDTQYF. Here the CDR3 DNA reads TGTGCCAGCAGTTTCAGGTCCGGCCGCGGGACAGATACGCAGTATTTT.

This clone was recorded only once. The rearrangement links TRBV5-1 to TRBJ2-5, with 8 nucleotides matching TRBD2. CDR3 length equals 17 residues. Trimming cost V 0 bases and J 4 bases; bases outside gene matches: 11. Germline V lookup: CDR1 SGHRS, CDR2 YFSETQ. Written as DNA, the CDR3 is TGCGCCAGCAGCTTGGGGGGAACTAGCGGAGGCGGAGAGACCCAGTACTTC. This gives the protein CASSLGGTSGGGETQYF.

This chain joins TRBV11-3 and TRBJ2-2; D remains ambiguous. Germline lookup yields CDR1 SGHNT and CDR2 YENEEA. V was clipped by 6 bases and J by 1 base, with 9 bases between them. The CDR3 spans 14 residues. This CDR3 reads CASRGGMNTGELFF. The CDR3 nucleotides read TGTGCCAGCAGAGGCGGCATGAACACCGGGGAGCTGTTTTTT.

V and J are TRBV5-1 and TRBJ1-2; D unresolved. V was pared by 0 bases and J by 1 base, with 7 bases between. The CDR3 contains 14 residues. The germline V gene encodes CDR1 SGHRS and CDR2 YFSETQ. The CDR3 DNA follows: TGCGCCAGCAGCTTGGATCCGAATAACTATGGCTACACCTTC. Amino acids: CASSLDPNNYGYTF.

The rearrangement links TRBV6-6 to TRBJ2-1; weak D call: TRBD1 (6 bases). CDR1 MNHNY and CDR2 SVGAGI come from the germline V gene (reference sequence). The CDR3 runs to 13 residues. Between the trimmed V and J ends, which lost 4 bases and 5 bases, there was a span of 9 bases. The CDR3 is CASSLDRDNEQFF. The CDR3 DNA reads as TGTGCCAGCAGTTTGGACAGAGACAATGAGCAGTTCTTC.

The chain employs TRBV29-1 and TRBJ2-5; no reliable D call. Germline lookup yields CDR1 SQVTM and CDR2 ANQGSEA. This CDR3 spans 13 amino acids. Deletions cut 1 base from V and 3 bases from J, with 9 bases between. The CDR3 here is CSVEVTRKETQYF. CDR3 bases: TGCAGCGTTGAAGTAACACGCAAAGAGACCCAGTACTTC.

This rearrangement joins TRBV4-3 to TRBJ2-7, with D tentatively TRBD1 (5 bases). This CDR3 comprises 15 residues. Germline-derived CDR1 and CDR2 are LGHNA and YSLEER. V lost 1 base and J lost 6, with 16 bases in between. The CDR3 sequence is CASSQGGAPSSEQYF. The CDR3 DNA follows: TGCGCCAGCAGCCAAGGGGGCGCCCCCTCTTCCGAGCAGTACTTC.

This sequence joins TRBV19 and TRBJ2-6; no clear D gene. This CDR3 has 16 residues. Looked up from germline, CDR1 is LNHDA and CDR2 is SQIVND (reference sequence). Trimming left V 3 bases short and J 1 base short, with 10 bases between. This CDR3 is CASSISSASGANVLTF. The CDR3 DNA reads TGTGCCAGTAGTATCTCATCGGCTTCTGGGGCCAACGTCCTGACTTTC.

The chain employs TRBV28 and TRBJ2-7; the match to TRBD1 covers 7 bases. Germline values: CDR1 MDHEN, CDR2 SYDVKM. This CDR3 comprises 14 residues. V dropped 6 bases and J dropped 0; count of bases not matched to a gene: 5. In nucleotides, the CDR3 is TGTGCCAGCAGGTTGACAGGGCCCTCCTACGAGCAGTACTTC. This codes for CASRLTGPSYEQYF. Using reference TRBV28 and TRBJ2-7 for the parts outside the CDR3, the full variable domain is DVKVTQSSRYLVKRTGEKVFLECVQDMDHENMFWYRQDPGLGLRLIYFSYDVKMKEKGDIPEGYSVSREKKERFSLILESASTNQTSMYLCASRLTGPSYEQYFGPGTRLTVT.